The 30 T cell receptor beta chains below were found in one sample sequenced in a study of blood T cell repertoires in COVID-19. Repertoires were generated with immunoSEQ multiplex PCR, while TCRdb's copy carries only in-frame clones and drops some. The data show about 210,000 clones, roughly 90% seen once. The sample consisted of PBMCs or T cells enriched from blood (not recorded which). These receptor sequences come from a woman under 40 who had been exposed to COVID-19.

This rearrangement joins TRBV12-3 or TRBV12-4 to TRBJ1-1; maybe TRBD1 (6 bases). The CDR3 is made up of 13 amino acids. Trimming removed 3 bases from V and 6 bases from J, with 11 bases in between. As DNA, the CDR3 is TGTGCCAGCAGTTTGCAGGGGAAGGCTGAAGCTTTCTTT. Translation: CASSLQGKAEAFF.

The rearrangement joins TRBV29-1 to TRBJ1-1; TRBD1 matches 11 bases. Trimming cost V 8 bases and J 4 bases; bases outside gene matches: 15. This CDR3 spans 16 amino acids. Germline V gene data show CDR1 as SQVTM and CDR2 as ANQGSEA. CDR3 DNA: TGCAGCCCTGAAACTGGCCGGGACAGGGGGGGCACTGAAGCTTTCTTT. It translates to CSPETGRDRGGTEAFF.

The rearrangement uses TRBV7-6 and TRBJ1-5; the D is unclear. The CDR3 covers 14 residues. V was cut by 2 bases and J by 0 bases, with 5 bases left in between. The germline V gene has CDR1 SGHVS and CDR2 FNYEAQ. CDR3 nucleotide sequence: TGTGCCAGCAGCTTAACTGCTAGCAATCAGCCCCAGCATTTT. Amino acids: CASSLTASNQPQHF.

In its sample, this clone was seen once. The chain joins TRBV2 to TRBJ1-1; no firm D call. Germline-derived CDR1 and CDR2 are SNHLY and FYNNEI. Trimming pared 1 base from V and 1 base from J, leaving 10 bases between. This CDR3 region has 15 residues. The DNA for the CDR3 is TGTGCCAGCAGTGAAGTGGAGGCTCAGAACACTGAAGCTTTCTTT. It translates to CASSEVEAQNTEAFF. Full variable domain (remainder filled in from reference TRBV2 and TRBJ1-1): EPEVTQTPSHQVTQMGQEVILRCVPISNHLYFYWYRQILGQKVEFLVSFYNNEISEKSEIFDDQFSVERPDGSNFTLKIRSTKLEDSAMYFCASSEVEAQNTEAFFGQGTRLTVV.

For this clone: A junction boundary mismatches the germline segment, possibly from a read error. The V and J genes are TRBV11-2 and TRBJ1-2, with D perhaps matching TRBD1 (6 bases). The V gene's germline CDR1 is SGHAT and CDR2 FQNNGV. CDR3 length: 12 residues. The CDR3 region is CASSYRDYGYTF. The CDR3 DNA follows: TGTGCCAGCAGTTACAGGGACTACGGCTACACCTTC.

This clone showed up just once. The chain is built from TRBV5-5 and TRBJ1-2; no firm D call. The ends were cut back, 4 bases at V and 2 bases at J, with 15 bases in the middle. This CDR3 has 15 residues. From germline, CDR1 is SGHKS and CDR2 YYEKEE (reference sequence). The CDR3 sequence: CASSAMGGLNYGYTF. CDR3 DNA sequence: TGTGCCAGCAGCGCCATGGGAGGACTCAACTATGGCTACACCTTC.

For this clone: An end of the junction differs from the germline gene, which may be a read error. The chain is built from TRBV19 and TRBJ1-2; D might be TRBD1 (6 bases). This CDR3 comprises 9 residues. Germline V gives CDR1 LNHDA, CDR2 SQIVND (reference sequence). In DNA, the CDR3 is TGTGCCAGTGGCAGGGGAATGAACTTC. Encoded protein: CASGRGMNF.

This chain connects TRBV18 to TRBJ2-2; TRBD2 agrees at 10 bases. Trimming at V came to 4 bases and at J to 6 bases, leaving 5 bases not matched to a gene. Germline assignment: CDR1 KGHSH and CDR2 LQKENI. The CDR3 is 15 residues long. DNA for the CDR3: TGTGCCAGCTCACGGGAACTAGCGGGATCCGGGGAGCTGTTTTTT. It encodes CASSRELAGSGELFF.

This rearrangement joins TRBV6-1 to TRBJ2-1; 9 positions agree with TRBD2. This CDR3 is 18 amino acids long. Germline V gene data show CDR1 as MNHNS and CDR2 as SASEGT. After removal of 2 bases from V and 2 bases from J, the junction contained 10 bases not matched to a gene. CDR3 nucleotide sequence: TGTGCCAGCAGTGAATTTCGCGGGCTAGCGGGAACCTACAATGAGCAGTTCTTC. It specifies CASSEFRGLAGTYNEQFF.

This clone was counted once. V usage is TRBV2 and J usage is TRBJ1-3; no clear D gene. The CDR3 is made up of 15 amino acids. The V end was cut by 5 bases, the J end by 0 bases, with 11 bases between. Germline CDR1 is SNHLY and CDR2 is FYNNEI. CDR3 in amino acids: CASSLQSYSGNTIYF. CDR3 in DNA: TGTGCCAGCAGTTTACAGTCCTACTCTGGAAACACCATATATTTT.

This chain links TRBV24-1 with TRBJ2-7; D gene ambiguous. The length of the CDR3 is 13 residues. The V and J ends lost 4 bases and 4 bases respectively, with 10 bases between them. CDR1 KGHDR and CDR2 SFDVKD come from the germline V gene. CDR3 amino acids: CATSEGPRYEQYF. CDR3 DNA: TGTGCCACCAGTGAGGGCCCCCGATACGAGCAGTACTTC.

The J gene is TRBJ2-3, the V gene TRBV5-1; 7 nucleotides line up with TRBD1. V was pared by 1 base and J by 1 base, with 6 bases of the junction left unmatched. The CDR3 length is 16 residues. From germline, CDR1 is SGHRS and CDR2 YFSETQ. The CDR3 here is CASSLTGARGTDTQYF. Here the CDR3 DNA reads TGCGCCAGCAGCTTGACAGGGGCCAGAGGCACAGATACGCAGTATTTT.

The rearrangement joins TRBV18 to TRBJ1-6; D is perhaps TRBD1 (6 bases). V lost 3 bases to trimming and J lost 7 bases, with 16 bases between them. The CDR3 runs 16 residues. Germline CDR1 is KGHSH and CDR2 is LQKENI. The CDR3 protein is CASSPALTGVNSPLHF. CDR3 sequence (DNA): TGTGCCAGCTCACCTGCCCTGACAGGAGTCAATTCACCCCTCCACTTT. The entire variable domain, with the rest obtained from reference TRBV18 and TRBJ1-6, is as follows: NAGVMQNPRHLVRRRGQEARLRCSPMKGHSHVYWYRQLPEEGLKFMVYLQKENIIDESGMPKERFSAEFPKEGPSILRIQQVVRGDSAAYFCASSPALTGVNSPLHFGNGTRLTVT.

The chain links TRBV10-3 to TRBJ1-4; D is unclear. Trimming left V 5 bases short and J 8 bases short, with 12 bases between. CDR1 ENHRY and CDR2 SYGVKD come from the germline V gene. This CDR3 has 13 amino acids. CDR3 in amino acids: CAISPIAGEKLFF. The CDR3 DNA sequence: TGTGCCATCAGTCCCATTGCGGGCGAAAAACTGTTTTTT.

This clone was counted a single time. The V and J genes are TRBV6-5 and TRBJ2-7, with TRBD1 as a possible D gene (7 bases). This CDR3 is 15 amino acids long. The V end lost 9 bases, the J end lost 2 bases, and 20 bases lay between the germline ends. Germline CDR1 MNHEY, CDR2 SVGAGI. Written as DNA, the CDR3 is TGTGCCAGTCGACAGGGTGGGGGGCCAACCTACGAGCAGTACTTC. This codes for CASRQGGGPTYEQYF.

The rearrangement joins TRBV18 to TRBJ1-2, with 8 bases identical to TRBD1. Germline values: CDR1 KGHSH, CDR2 LQKENI. Trimming removed 3 bases from V and 12 bases from J; junction bases left unmatched: 9. The CDR3 extends over 13 amino acids. CDR3: CASSPEGGQVNTF. The CDR3 nucleotides are TGTGCCAGCTCACCGGAGGGGGGACAGGTGAACACCTTC.

The chain carries TRBV29-1 and TRBJ2-3, with 11 bases fitting TRBD1. The germline CDR1 and CDR2 sequences are SQVTM and ANQGSEA. Losses at the gene ends were 8 bases for V and 8 bases for J; bases not matched to a gene: 3. The CDR3 loop spans 11 amino acids. CDR3 DNA sequence: TGCAGCACGGGACAGGGGGGTACGCAGTATTTT. It codes for CSTGQGGTQYF.

This clone was seen a single time. The J gene is TRBJ1-5, the V gene TRBV4-1; a possible D gene is TRBD1 (5 bases). CDR3 size: 17 residues. V lost 4 bases and J 2 bases, leaving 18 bases between the germline ends. The germline V gene encodes CDR1 MGHRA and CDR2 YSYEKL. The CDR3: CASSRDSVSVGNQPQHF. In DNA form, the CDR3 reads TGCGCCAGCAGCCGCGACAGCGTTTCGGTCGGCAATCAGCCCCAGCATTTT.

This clone came up a few times. The rearrangement links TRBV2 to TRBJ1-5; D perhaps matches TRBD1 (5 bases). The CDR3 totals 13 residues. Germline V lookup: CDR1 SNHLY, CDR2 FYNNEI. Trimming removed 4 bases at V and 6 bases at J, with 10 bases between. The CDR3 coding sequence is TGTGCCAGCAGTGTTTCAGGGTTTCAGCCCCAGCATTTT. This encodes CASSVSGFQPQHF.

The V and J genes are TRBV29-1 and TRBJ2-7; possible D gene TRBD2, 6 bases. With 3 bases removed from V and 6 bases from J, the gap between germline ends came to 21 bases. Germline CDR1 reads SQVTM; CDR2 reads ANQGSEA. This CDR3 is 15 amino acids long. CDR3 sequence reads: CSVEGIGGISGEQYF. The DNA for the CDR3 is TGCAGCGTTGAGGGTATAGGCGGGATATCCGGCGAGCAGTACTTC.

The V call is TRBV6-5, the J call TRBJ1-2; 8 bases map to TRBD1. The CDR3 is 14 amino acids. Germline trimming cut 7 bases from V and 0 bases from J; bases unmatched to any gene: 4. Germline V CDR1 and CDR2: MNHEY, SVGAGI. Written as DNA, the CDR3 is TGTGCCAGCAACCCGACAGGGGCTAACTATGGCTACACCTTC. It yields the protein CASNPTGANYGYTF.

This rearrangement joins TRBV21-1 to TRBJ1-5; the table's TRBD1 call for D was not verified on the DNA. TRBV21-1 is a listed pseudogene. This CDR3 has 17 residues. In DNA, the CDR3 is TGTGCCAGCAGCGGTCATATGGGGGCGGAGAGCAATCAGCCCCAGCATTTT. As protein: CASSGHMGAESNQPQHF.

The chain couples TRBV12-3 or TRBV12-4 to TRBJ1-2; no clear D gene. V lost 0 bases, J lost 2 bases, and 4 bases lay in between. The CDR3 has 13 amino acids. DNA of the CDR3: TGTGCCAGCAGTTTAGCCAGAAACTATGGCTACACCTTC. Its translation: CASSLARNYGYTF.

This rearrangement joins TRBV27 to TRBJ2-2; D is perhaps TRBD1 (6 bases). The germline V gene encodes CDR1 MNHEY and CDR2 SMNVEV (reference sequence). The ends were cut back, 3 bases at V and 1 base at J, with 12 bases in the middle. This CDR3 spans 16 amino acids. CDR3 DNA: TGTGCCAGCAGTTTTCTCCGGGACAAGAACACCGGGGAGCTGTTTTTT. As protein: CASSFLRDKNTGELFF.

The count of this clone is one. V and J are TRBV28 and TRBJ1-2, with D possibly being TRBD1 (6 bases). CDR1 is MDHEN, CDR2 SYDVKM, per germline. There are 14 residues in the CDR3. Trimming left V 10 bases short and J 3 bases short, with 18 bases between. The CDR3 DNA sequence: TGTGCCATCTCCCACAGGGTATCGGACTATGGCTACACCTTC. Its translation: CAISHRVSDYGYTF.

The rearrangement uses TRBV6-5 and TRBJ2-5; D ambiguous. CDR1 MNHEY and CDR2 SVGAGI come from the germline V gene. This CDR3 is built from 13 residues. V lost 6 bases and J lost 1, with 9 bases in between. The DNA for the CDR3 is TGTGCCAGCAGGCGACGGAGCCAAGAGACCCAGTACTTC. This encodes CASRRRSQETQYF.

The chain joins TRBV19 to TRBJ1-1, with D tentatively TRBD1 (5 bases). Germline V gene sequence: CDR1 LNHDA, CDR2 SQIVND (reference sequence). Trimming stripped 8 bases from V and 8 bases from J, with 15 bases between. This CDR3 contains 12 residues. The CDR3 region has the DNA TGTGCCAGTGGCGTGGGGGGTCAAGAAGCTTTCTTT. Translating it yields CASGVGGQEAFF.

The chain is built from TRBV7-2 and TRBJ2-1; TRBD2 aligns across 8 bases. J gave up 4 bases and V 5 bases, and 10 bases lay outside the gene matches. This CDR3 has 16 amino acids. The germline CDR1 and CDR2 sequences are SGHTA and FQGNSA. The CDR3 nucleotides read TGTGCCAGCAGCGGCGGATTGTCTAGCGGGTACAATGAGCAGTTCTTC. Its translation: CASSGGLSSGYNEQFF.

The chain joins TRBV30 to TRBJ2-4, with D possibly matching TRBD1 (5 bases). In germline, CDR1 is GTSNPN, CDR2 SVGIG (reference sequence). The CDR3 runs 14 residues. V shed 0 bases and J shed 0 bases, with 6 bases lying between them. As DNA, the CDR3 is TGTGCCTGGAGTGTGGGGCTAGCCAAAAACATTCAGTACTTC. It codes for CAWSVGLAKNIQYF.

V gene TRBV5-4 combines with J gene TRBJ1-3; 8 bases fit TRBD1. With V trimmed by 3 bases and J by 4 bases, 3 bases remained unmatched. Per the germline V gene, CDR1 is SGHNT and CDR2 is YYREEE (reference sequence). CDR3 size: 14 residues. The CDR3 protein is CASSSWTGGNTIYF. The CDR3 coding sequence is TGTGCCAGCAGCTCTTGGACAGGGGGAAACACCATATATTTT. Supplemented by reference TRBV5-4 and TRBJ1-3, the full variable domain reads ETGVTQSPTHLIKTRGQQVTLRCSSQSGHNTVSWYQQALGQGPQFIFQYYREEENGRGNFPPRFSGLQFPNYSSELNVNALELDDSALYLCASSSWTGGNTIYFGEGSWLTVV.